These 3 T cell receptor beta chains share one sample of origin, sequenced in a study of response to subunit inactivated influenza vaccine. TCRdb reprocessed the RT-PCR reads with MiXCR, giving one entry per CDR3 protein. The data show about 650,000 distinct CDR3 sequences, 15% to 19% seen once. The material sequenced was PBMCs from blood, taken 11 to 12 days after vaccination. The source is a man in his fifties or sixties who received an inactivated influenza vaccine.

This chain joins TRBV7-2 and TRBJ2-1, with D tentatively TRBD1 or TRBD2 (6 bases each). Trimming stripped 5 bases from V and 4 bases from J, with 15 bases between. The CDR3 spans 15 residues. Germline CDR1 SGHTA, CDR2 FQGNSA. The chain's CDR3 is CASSPARGPYNEQFF. The CDR3 DNA is TGTGCCAGCAGCCCTGCTCGGGGGCCGTACAATGAGCAGTTCTTC.

This clonotype was detected many times. The J gene is TRBJ2-3, the V gene TRBV12-3 or TRBV12-4; 9 nucleotides agree with TRBD2. The CDR3 is made up of 14 amino acids. The V segment lost 9 bases and the J segment 2 bases; nucleotides outside the gene matches: 6. The CDR3 loop reads CASQRGALTDTQYF. CDR3 in DNA: TGTGCCAGTCAGCGGGGGGCTCTCACAGATACGCAGTATTTT.

This clonotype has a handful of counts. The rearrangement joins TRBV10-3 to TRBJ2-2; no clear D gene. The CDR3 has 15 amino acids. Trimming left V 7 bases short and J 5 bases short, with 17 bases between. In germline, CDR1 is ENHRY, CDR2 SYGVKD. In DNA form, the CDR3 reads TGTGCCATCAAAACCGCGGAAGGCGAGACCGGGGAGCTGTTTTTT. Amino acids: CAIKTAEGETGELFF.